This TCR beta chain derives from a study of shared clonotypes between healthy human individuals. The method was immunoSEQ multiplex PCR; TCRdb's version includes in-frame clones alone and lacks a portion of them. The sample consists of millions of clones, approximately 95% of them appearing once. Only CD45RO-negative cells positively selected for CCR7 counted as naive CD8 cells, so terminally differentiated effector memory CD45RA+ cells were excluded. CDR1 and CDR2 from the germline V gene are MNHNS and SASEGT. The CDR3 consists of 16 residues. V lost 1 base, J lost 5 bases, and 4 bases stayed unmatched.

V gene TRBV6-1 combines with J gene TRBJ2-2; 10 bases are shared with TRBD2. This receptor was obtained from a man in his late teens or twenties in good health. Sequencing used naive CD8+ T cells sorted from blood. CDR3 nucleotides: TGTGCCAGCAGTGAAGATGAGCGGGAGGGTACCGGGGAGCTGTTTTTT. It encodes CASSEDEREGTGELFF.